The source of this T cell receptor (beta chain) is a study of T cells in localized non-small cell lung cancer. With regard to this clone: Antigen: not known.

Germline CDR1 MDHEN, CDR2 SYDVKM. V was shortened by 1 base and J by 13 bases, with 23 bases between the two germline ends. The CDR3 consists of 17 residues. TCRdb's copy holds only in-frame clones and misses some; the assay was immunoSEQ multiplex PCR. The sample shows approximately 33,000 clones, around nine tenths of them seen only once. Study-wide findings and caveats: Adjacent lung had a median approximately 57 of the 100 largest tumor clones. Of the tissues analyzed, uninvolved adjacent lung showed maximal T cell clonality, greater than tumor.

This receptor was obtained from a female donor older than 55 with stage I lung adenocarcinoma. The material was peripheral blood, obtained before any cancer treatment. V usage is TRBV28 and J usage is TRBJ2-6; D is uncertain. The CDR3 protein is CASSLYELGIGPRVLTF. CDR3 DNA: TGTGCCAGCAGTTTATATGAATTGGGAATCGGACCTAGGGTCCTGACTTTC.